At least ten counts were recorded for the clone carrying this T cell receptor (beta chain). The antigen is not known. RNA transcripts provided the source from which TCR beta CDR3 regions were amplified. With the HTBI primer set, the TCR CDR3 went through a first round of RT-PCR. TCRdb fed the multiplex PCR reads into MiXCR, producing one record per CDR3 protein. There are roughly 660,000 distinct CDR3 sequences in the sample; about 18% occur only once, and 15% to 17% lies in the top ten. These data belong to a study of T cells in Graves' hyperthyroidism and ophthalmopathy. The study's findings and limits: The majority of expanded thyroid clonotypes above 0.001 also appeared in blood.

Stability of Graves' hyperthyroidism was defined as absent ophthalmopathy progression within 18 months. Clinical symptoms, serum thyroxine, TRAb, thyroid ultrasound and orbital computed tomography informed diagnoses. The CDR3 extends over 14 amino acids. Trimming pared 2 bases from V and 3 bases from J, leaving 12 bases between. In germline, CDR1 is GTSNPN, CDR2 SVGIG (reference sequence). The sequence came from a man aged 45-60 years with Graves' hyperthyroidism. This rearrangement joins TRBV30 to TRBJ2-3; D unresolved. Specimen: blood. CDR3 loop: CAWSSRTLTDTQYF. CDR3 coding DNA: TGTGCCTGGAGTTCGAGGACCCTAACAGATACGCAGTATTTT.